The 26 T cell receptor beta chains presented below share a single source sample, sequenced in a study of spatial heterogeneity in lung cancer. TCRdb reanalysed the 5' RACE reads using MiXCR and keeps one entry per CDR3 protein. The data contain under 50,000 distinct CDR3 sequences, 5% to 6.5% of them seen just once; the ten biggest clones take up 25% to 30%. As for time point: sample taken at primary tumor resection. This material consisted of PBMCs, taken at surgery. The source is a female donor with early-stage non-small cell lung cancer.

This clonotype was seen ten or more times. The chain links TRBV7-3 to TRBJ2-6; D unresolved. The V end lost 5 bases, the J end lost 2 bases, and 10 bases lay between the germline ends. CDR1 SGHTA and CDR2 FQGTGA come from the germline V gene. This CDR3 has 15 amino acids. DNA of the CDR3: TGTGCCAGCAGCAAGCAGGAACCTGGGGCCAACGTCCTGACTTTC. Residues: CASSKQEPGANVLTF.

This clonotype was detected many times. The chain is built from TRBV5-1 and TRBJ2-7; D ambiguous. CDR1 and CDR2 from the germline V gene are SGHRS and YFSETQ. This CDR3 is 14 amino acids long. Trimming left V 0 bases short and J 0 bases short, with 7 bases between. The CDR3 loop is CASSLGGSSYEQYF. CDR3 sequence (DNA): TGCGCCAGCAGCTTGGGGGGTTCCTCCTACGAGCAGTACTTC.

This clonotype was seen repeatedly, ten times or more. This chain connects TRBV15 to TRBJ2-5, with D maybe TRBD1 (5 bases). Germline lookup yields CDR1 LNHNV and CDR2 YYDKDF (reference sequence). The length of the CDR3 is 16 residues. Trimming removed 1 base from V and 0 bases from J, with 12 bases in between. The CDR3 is CATSRVPREDQETQYF. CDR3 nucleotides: TGTGCCACCAGCAGAGTTCCCAGGGAAGACCAAGAGACCCAGTACTTC.

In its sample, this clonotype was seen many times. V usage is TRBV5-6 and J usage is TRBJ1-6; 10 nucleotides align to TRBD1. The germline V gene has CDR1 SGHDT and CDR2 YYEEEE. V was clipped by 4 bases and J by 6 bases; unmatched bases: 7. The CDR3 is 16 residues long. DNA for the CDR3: TGTGCCAGCAGCCCGGGGACAGGGGCCCTTAATTCACCCCTCCACTTT. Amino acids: CASSPGTGALNSPLHF.

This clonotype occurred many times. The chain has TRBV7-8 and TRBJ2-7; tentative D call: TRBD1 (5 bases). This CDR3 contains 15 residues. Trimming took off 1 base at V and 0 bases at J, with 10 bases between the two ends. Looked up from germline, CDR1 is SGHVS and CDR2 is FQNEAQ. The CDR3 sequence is CASSLGDSSSYEQYF. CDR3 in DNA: TGTGCCAGCAGCTTAGGAGACAGCAGCTCCTACGAGCAGTACTTC.

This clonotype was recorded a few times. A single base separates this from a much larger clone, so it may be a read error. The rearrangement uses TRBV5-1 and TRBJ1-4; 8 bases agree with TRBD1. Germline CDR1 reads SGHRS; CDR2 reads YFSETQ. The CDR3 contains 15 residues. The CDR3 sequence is CVSSPSQGAGEKLFF. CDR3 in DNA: TGCGTCAGCAGCCCCTCTCAGGGGGCCGGTGAAAAACTGTTTTTT.

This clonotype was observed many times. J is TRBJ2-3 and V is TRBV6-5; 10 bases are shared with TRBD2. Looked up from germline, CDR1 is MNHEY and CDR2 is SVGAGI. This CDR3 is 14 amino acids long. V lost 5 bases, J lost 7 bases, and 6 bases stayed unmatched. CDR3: CASSSGGAQYTQYF. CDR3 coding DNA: TGTGCCAGCAGTAGCGGGGGGGCCCAATATACGCAGTATTTT.

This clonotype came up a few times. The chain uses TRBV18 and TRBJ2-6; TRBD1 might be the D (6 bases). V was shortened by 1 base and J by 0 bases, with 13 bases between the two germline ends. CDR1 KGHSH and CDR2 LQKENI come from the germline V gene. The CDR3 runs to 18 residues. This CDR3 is CASSPQRTVGSGANVLTF. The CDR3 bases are TGTGCCAGCTCACCACAAAGGACAGTAGGCTCTGGGGCCAACGTCCTGACTTTC. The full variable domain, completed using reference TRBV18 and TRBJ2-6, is NAGVMQNPRHLVRRRGQEARLRCSPMKGHSHVYWYRQLPEEGLKFMVYLQKENIIDESGMPKERFSAEFPKEGPSILRIQQVVRGDSAAYFCASSPQRTVGSGANVLTFGAGSRLTVL.

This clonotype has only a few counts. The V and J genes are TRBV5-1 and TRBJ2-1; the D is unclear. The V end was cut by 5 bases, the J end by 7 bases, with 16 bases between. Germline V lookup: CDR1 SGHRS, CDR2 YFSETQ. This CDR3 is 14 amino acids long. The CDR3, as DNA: TGCGCCAGCAGTTTGACCCCACTTCTAAATGAGCAGTTCTTC. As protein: CASSLTPLLNEQFF. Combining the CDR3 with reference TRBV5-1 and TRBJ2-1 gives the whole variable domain KAGVTQTPRYLIKTRGQQVTLSCSPISGHRSVSWYQQTPGQGLQFLFEYFSETQRNKGNFPGRFSGRQFSNSRSEMNVSTLELGDSALYLCASSLTPLLNEQFFGPGTRLTVL.

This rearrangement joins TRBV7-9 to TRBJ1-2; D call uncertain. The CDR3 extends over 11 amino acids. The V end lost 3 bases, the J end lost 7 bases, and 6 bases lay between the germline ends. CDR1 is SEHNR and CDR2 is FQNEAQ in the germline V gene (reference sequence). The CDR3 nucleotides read TGTGCCAGCAGCTTCGGTGGTGGCTACACCTTC. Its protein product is CASSFGGGYTF.

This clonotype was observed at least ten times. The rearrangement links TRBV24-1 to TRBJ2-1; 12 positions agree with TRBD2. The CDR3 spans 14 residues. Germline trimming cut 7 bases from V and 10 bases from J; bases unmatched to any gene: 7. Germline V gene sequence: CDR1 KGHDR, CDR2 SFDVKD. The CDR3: CATRSSGGAVEQFF. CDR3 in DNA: TGTGCCACCAGATCTAGCGGGGGGGCAGTCGAGCAGTTCTTC.

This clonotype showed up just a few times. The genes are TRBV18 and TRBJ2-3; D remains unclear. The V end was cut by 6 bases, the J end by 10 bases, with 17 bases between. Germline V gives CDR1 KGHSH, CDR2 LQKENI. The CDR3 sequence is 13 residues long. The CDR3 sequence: CASSKDDISAQYF. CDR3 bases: TGTGCCAGCTCTAAAGACGACATTTCGGCGCAGTATTTT.

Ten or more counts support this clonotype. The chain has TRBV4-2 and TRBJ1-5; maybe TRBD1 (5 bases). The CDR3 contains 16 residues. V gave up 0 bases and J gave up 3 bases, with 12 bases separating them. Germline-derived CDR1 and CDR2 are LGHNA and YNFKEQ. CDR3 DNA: TGTGCCAGCAGCCAAGAAGGGGCGCGGGTCAATCAGCCCCAGCATTTT. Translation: CASSQEGARVNQPQHF.

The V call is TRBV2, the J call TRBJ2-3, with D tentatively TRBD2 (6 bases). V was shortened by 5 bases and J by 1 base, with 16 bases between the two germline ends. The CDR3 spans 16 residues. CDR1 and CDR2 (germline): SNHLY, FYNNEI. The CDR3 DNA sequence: TGTGCCAGCAGTTCTTTCTCTAGCGATGGCACAGATACGCAGTATTTT. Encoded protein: CASSSFSSDGTDTQYF.

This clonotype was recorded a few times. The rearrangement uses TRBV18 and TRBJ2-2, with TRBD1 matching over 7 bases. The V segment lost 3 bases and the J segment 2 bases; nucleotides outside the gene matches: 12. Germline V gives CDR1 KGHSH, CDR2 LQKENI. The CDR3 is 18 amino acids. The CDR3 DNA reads TGTGCCAGCTCACCGTTAAACGGGTACAGGGGCAACACCGGGGAGCTGTTTTTT. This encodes CASSPLNGYRGNTGELFF.

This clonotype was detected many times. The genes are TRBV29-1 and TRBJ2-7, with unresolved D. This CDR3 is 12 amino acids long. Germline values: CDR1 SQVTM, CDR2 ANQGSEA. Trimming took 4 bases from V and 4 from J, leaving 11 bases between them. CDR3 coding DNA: TGCAGCGTTGGGGAAGGCGGTTACGAGCAGTACTTC. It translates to CSVGEGGYEQYF.

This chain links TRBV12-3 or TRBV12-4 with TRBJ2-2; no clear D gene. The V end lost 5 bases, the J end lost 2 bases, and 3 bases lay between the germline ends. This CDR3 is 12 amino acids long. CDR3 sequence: CASSTNTGELFF. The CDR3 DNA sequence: TGTGCCAGCAGTACCAACACCGGGGAGCTGTTTTTT.

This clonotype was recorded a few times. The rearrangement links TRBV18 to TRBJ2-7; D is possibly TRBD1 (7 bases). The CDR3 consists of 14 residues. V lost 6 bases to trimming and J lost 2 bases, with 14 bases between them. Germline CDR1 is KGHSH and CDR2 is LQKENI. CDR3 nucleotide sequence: TGTGCCAGCTCCGCGGGACAGCAGCCCTACGAGCAGTACTTC. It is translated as CASSAGQQPYEQYF.

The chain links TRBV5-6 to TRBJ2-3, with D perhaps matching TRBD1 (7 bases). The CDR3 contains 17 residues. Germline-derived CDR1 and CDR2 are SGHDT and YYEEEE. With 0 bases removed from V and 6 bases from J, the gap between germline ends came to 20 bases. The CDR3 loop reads CASSLASAGDSGDTQYF. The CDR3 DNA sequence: TGTGCCAGCAGCTTGGCCTCAGCAGGGGACAGCGGGGATACGCAGTATTTT.

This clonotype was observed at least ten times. The CDR3 reads CASSYSVGGELFF. CDR3 nucleotide sequence: TGTGCCAGCAGTTACTCGGTCGGAGGGGAGCTGTTTTTT. The rearrangement joins TRBV6-6 to TRBJ2-2; D unresolved. Trimming removed 0 bases from V and 8 bases from J, with 7 bases in between. The length of the CDR3 is 13 residues. CDR1 is MNHNY and CDR2 is SVGAGI in the germline V gene (reference sequence).

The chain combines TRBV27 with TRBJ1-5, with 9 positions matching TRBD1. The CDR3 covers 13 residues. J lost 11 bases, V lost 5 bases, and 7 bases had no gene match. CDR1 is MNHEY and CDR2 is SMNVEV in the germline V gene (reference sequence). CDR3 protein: CASSPTGGWAQHF. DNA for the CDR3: TGTGCCAGCAGTCCGACAGGGGGTTGGGCCCAGCATTTT.

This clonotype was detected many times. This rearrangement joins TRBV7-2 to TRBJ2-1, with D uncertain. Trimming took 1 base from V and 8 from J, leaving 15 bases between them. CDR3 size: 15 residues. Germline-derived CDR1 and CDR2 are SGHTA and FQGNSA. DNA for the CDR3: TGTGCCAGCAGCTTAGGGCCTCGGTTTATGGATGAGCAGTTCTTC. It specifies CASSLGPRFMDEQFF.

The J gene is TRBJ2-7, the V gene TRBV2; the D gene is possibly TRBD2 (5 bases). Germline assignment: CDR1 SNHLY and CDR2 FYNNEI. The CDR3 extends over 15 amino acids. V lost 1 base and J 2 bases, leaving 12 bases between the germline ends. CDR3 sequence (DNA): TGTGCCAGCAGTGAAGTGAGGGTCGGGACCTACGAGCAGTACTTC. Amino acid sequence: CASSEVRVGTYEQYF.

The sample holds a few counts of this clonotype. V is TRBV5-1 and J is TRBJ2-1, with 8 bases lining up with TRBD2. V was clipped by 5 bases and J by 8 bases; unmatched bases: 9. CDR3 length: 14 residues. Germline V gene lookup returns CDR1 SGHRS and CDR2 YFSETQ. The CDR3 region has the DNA TGCGCCAGCAGAGACAGCGGGGGCATGGATGAGCAGTTCTTC. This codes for CASRDSGGMDEQFF.

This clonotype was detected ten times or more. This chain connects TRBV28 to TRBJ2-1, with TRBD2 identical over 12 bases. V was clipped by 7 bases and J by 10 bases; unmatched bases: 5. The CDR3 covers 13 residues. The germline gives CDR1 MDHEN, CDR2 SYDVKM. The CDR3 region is CASTSGLAGEQFF. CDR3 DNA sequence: TGTGCCAGCACTTCCGGACTAGCGGGGGAGCAGTTCTTC.

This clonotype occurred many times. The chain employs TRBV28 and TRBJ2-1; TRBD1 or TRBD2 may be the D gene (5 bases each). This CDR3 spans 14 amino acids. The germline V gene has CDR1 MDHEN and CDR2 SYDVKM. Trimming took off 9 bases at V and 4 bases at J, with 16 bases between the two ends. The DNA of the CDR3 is TGTGCCAGTACCCCTGGGGGAGCATACAATGAGCAGTTCTTC. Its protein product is CASTPGGAYNEQFF.